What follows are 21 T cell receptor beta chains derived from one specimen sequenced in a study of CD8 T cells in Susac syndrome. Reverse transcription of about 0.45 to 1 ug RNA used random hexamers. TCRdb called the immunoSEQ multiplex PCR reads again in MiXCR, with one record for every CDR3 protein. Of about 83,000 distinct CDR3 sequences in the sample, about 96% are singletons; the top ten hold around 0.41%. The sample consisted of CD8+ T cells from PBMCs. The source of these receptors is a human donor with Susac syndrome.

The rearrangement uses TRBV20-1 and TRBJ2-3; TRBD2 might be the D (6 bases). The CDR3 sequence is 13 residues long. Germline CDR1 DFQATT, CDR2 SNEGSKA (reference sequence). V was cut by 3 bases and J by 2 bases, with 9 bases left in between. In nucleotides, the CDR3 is TGCAGTGCTAGGGGACTGCCCACAGATACGCAGTATTTT. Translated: CSARGLPTDTQYF.

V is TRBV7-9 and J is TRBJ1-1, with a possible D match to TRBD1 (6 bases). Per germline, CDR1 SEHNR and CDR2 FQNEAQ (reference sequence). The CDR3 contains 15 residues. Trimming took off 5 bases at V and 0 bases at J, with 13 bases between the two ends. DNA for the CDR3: TGTGCCAGCAGCCCATCACCAGGGGTGAACACTGAAGCTTTCTTT. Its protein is CASSPSPGVNTEAFF. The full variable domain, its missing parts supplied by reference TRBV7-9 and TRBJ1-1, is DTGVSQNPRHKITKRGQNVTFRCDPISEHNRLYWYRQTLGQGPEFLTYFQNEAQLEKSRLLSDRFSAERPKGSFSTLEIQRTEQGDSAMYLCASSPSPGVNTEAFFGQGTRLTVV.

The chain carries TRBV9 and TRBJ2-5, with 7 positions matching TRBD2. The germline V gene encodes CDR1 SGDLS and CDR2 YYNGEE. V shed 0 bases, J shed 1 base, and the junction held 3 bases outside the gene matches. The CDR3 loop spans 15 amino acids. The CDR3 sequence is CASSVAGGIQETQYF. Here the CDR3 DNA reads TGTGCCAGCAGCGTAGCGGGAGGAATCCAAGAGACCCAGTACTTC.

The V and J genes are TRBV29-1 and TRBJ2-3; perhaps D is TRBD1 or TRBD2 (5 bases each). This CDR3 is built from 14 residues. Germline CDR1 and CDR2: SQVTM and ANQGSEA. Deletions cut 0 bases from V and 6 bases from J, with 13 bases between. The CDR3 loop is CSVEDRGGLDTQYF. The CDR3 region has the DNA TGCAGCGTTGAAGACCGGGGCGGGCTGGATACGCAGTATTTT.

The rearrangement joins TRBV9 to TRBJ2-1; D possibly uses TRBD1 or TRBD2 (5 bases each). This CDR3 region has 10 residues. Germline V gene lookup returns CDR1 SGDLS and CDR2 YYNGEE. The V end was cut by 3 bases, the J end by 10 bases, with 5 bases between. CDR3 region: CASSGGEQFF. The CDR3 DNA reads TGTGCCAGCAGCGGGGGGGAGCAGTTCTTC.

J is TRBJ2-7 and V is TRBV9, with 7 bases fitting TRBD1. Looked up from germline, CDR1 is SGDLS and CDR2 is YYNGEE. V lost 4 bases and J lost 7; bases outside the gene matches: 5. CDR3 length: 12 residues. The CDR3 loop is CASSPNRGEQYF. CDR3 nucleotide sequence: TGTGCCAGCAGCCCCAACAGGGGTGAGCAGTACTTC.

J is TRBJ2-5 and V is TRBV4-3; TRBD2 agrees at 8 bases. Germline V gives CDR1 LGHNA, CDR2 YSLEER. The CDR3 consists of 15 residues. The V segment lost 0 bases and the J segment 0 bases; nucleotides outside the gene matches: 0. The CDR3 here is CASSQDGGDQETQYF. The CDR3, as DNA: TGCGCCAGCAGCCAAGACGGGGGGGACCAAGAGACCCAGTACTTC.

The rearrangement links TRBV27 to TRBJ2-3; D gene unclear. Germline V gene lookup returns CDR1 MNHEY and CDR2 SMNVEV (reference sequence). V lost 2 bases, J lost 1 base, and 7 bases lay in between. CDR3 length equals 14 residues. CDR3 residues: CASSLLPGTDTQYF. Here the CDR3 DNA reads TGTGCCAGCAGTTTACTTCCCGGCACAGATACGCAGTATTTT.

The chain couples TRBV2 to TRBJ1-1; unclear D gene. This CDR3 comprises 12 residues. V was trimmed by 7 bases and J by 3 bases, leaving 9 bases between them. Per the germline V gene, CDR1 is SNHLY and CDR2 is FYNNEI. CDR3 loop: CASIGGHTEAFF. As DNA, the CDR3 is TGTGCCAGCATAGGAGGGCACACTGAAGCTTTCTTT.

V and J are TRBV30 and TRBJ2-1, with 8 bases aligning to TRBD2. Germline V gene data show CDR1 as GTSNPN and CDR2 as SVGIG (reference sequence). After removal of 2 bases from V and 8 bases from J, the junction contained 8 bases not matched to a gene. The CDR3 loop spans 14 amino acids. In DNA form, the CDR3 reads TGTGCCTGGAGTCCTCCGGGACTAGGTCATGAGCAGTTCTTC. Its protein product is CAWSPPGLGHEQFF.

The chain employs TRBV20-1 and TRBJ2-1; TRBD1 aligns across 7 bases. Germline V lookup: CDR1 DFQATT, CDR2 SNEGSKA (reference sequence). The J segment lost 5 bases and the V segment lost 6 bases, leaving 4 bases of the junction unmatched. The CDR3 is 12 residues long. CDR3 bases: TGCAGTGCCCTAGACAGGGACAATGAGCAGTTCTTC. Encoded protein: CSALDRDNEQFF.

The CDR3 loop is CSVEVVGENTQYF. The CDR3 DNA reads as TGCAGCGTTGAAGTTGTAGGGGAAAATACGCAGTATTTT. The rearrangement joins TRBV29-1 to TRBJ2-3, with a tentative D call TRBD1 (5 bases). CDR1 is SQVTM and CDR2 is ANQGSEA in the germline V gene. This CDR3 is built from 13 residues. V was cut by 1 base and J by 7 bases, with 12 bases left in between.

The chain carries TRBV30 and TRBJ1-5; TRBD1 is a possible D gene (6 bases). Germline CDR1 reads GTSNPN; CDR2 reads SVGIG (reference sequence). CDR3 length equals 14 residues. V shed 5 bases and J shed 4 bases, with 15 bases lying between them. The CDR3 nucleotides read TGTGCCTGGGGACGACAGGACAGAAATCAGCCCCAGCATTTT. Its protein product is CAWGRQDRNQPQHF.

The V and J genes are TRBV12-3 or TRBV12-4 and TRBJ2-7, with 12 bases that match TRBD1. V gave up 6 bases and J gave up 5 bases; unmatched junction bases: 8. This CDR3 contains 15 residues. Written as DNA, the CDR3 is TGTGCCAGCAGCCCGGGACAGGGGGCCCTCGACGAGCAGTACTTC. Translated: CASSPGQGALDEQYF.

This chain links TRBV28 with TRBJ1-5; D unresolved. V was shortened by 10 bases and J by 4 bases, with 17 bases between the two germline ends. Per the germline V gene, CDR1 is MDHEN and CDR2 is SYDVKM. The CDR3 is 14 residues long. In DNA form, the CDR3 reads TGTGCCACCACCGACCGAAGCCCGAATCAGCCCCAGCATTTT. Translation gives CATTDRSPNQPQHF.

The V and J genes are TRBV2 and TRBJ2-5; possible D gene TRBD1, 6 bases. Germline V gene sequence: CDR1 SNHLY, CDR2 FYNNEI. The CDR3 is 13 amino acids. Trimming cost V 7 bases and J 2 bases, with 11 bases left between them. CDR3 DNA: TGTGCCAGCAACGACAGGTTACAAGAGACCCAGTACTTC. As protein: CASNDRLQETQYF.

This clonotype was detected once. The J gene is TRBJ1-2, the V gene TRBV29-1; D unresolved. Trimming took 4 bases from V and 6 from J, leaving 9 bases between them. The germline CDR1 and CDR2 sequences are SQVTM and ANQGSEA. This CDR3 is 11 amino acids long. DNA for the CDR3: TGCAGCGTTGTGAGCAGGAATGGCTACACCTTC. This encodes CSVVSRNGYTF.

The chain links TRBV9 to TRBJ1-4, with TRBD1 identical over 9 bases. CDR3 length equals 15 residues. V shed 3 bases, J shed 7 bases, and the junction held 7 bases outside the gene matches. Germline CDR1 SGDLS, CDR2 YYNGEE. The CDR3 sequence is CASSDGQGSAEKLFF. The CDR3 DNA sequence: TGTGCCAGCAGCGACGGACAGGGGTCGGCTGAAAAACTGTTTTTT. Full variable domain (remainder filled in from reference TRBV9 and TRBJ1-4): DSGVTQTPKHLITATGQRVTLRCSPRSGDLSVYWYQQSLDQGLQFLIQYYNGEERAKGNILERFSAQQFPDLHSELNLSSLELGDSALYFCASSDGQGSAEKLFFGSGTQLSVL.

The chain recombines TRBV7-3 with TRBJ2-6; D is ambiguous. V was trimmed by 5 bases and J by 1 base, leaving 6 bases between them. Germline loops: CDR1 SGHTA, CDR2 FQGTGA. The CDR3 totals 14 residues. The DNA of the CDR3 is TGTGCCAGCAGCCCAGGTTCTGGGGCCAACGTCCTGACTTTC. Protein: CASSPGSGANVLTF.

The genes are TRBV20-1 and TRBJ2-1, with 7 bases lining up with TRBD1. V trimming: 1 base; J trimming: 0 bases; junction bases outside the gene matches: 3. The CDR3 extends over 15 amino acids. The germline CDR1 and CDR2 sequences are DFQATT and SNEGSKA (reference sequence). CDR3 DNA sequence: TGCAGTGCTAGAGGACAGGGCTACTCCTACAATGAGCAGTTCTTC. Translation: CSARGQGYSYNEQFF.

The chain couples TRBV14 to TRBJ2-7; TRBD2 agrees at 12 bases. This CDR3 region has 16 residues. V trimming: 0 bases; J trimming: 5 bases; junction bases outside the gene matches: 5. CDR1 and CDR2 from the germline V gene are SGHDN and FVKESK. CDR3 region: CASSQDLTSGSHEQYF. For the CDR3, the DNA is TGTGCCAGCAGCCAAGATTTGACTAGCGGGAGCCACGAGCAGTACTTC.